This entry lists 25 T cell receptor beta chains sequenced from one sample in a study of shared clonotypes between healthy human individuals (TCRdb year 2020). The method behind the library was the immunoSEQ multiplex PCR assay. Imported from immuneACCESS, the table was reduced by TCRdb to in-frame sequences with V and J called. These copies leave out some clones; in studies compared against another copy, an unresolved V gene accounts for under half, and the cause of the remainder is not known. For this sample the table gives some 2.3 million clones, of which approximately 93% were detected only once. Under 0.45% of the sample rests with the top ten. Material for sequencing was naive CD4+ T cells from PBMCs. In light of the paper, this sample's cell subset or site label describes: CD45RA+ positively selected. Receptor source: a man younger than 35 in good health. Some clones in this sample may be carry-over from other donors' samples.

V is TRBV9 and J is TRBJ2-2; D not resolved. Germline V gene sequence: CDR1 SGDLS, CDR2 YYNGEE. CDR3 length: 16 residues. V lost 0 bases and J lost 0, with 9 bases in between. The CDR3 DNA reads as TGTGCCAGCAGCGTAGTGCCGACCTCGAACACCGGGGAGCTGTTTTTT. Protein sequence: CASSVVPTSNTGELFF.

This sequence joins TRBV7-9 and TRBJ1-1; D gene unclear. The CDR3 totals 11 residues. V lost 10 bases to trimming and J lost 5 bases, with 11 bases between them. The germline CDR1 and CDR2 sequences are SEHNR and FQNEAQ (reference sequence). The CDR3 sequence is CAITPPTEAFF. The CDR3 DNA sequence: TGTGCCATCACCCCCCCGACTGAAGCTTTCTTT.

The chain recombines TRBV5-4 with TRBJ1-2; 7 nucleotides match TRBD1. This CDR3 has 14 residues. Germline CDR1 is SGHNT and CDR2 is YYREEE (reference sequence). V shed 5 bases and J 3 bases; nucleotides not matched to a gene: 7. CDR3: CASREGTADYGYTF. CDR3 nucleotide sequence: TGTGCCAGCAGAGAAGGGACAGCCGACTATGGCTACACCTTC.

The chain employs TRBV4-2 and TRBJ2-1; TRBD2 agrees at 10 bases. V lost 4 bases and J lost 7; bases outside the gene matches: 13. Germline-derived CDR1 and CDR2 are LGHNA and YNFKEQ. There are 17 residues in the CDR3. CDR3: CASSPGGSGRAGNEQFF. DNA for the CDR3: TGTGCCAGCAGCCCCGGCGGGAGCGGGAGGGCCGGGAATGAGCAGTTCTTC.

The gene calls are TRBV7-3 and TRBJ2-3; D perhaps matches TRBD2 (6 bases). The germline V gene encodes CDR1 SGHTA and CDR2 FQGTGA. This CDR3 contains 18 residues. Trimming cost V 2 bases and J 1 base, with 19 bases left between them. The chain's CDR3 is CASSLGLAGRRGTDTQYF. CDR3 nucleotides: TGTGCCAGCAGCTTAGGTCTTGCGGGACGGCGGGGCACAGATACGCAGTATTTT.

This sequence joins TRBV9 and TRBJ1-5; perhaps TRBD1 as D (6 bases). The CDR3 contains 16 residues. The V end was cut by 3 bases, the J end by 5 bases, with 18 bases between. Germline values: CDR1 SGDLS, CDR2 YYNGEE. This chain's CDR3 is CASSDYKSQGYQPQHF. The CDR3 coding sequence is TGTGCCAGCAGCGATTATAAATCACAGGGTTATCAGCCCCAGCATTTT.

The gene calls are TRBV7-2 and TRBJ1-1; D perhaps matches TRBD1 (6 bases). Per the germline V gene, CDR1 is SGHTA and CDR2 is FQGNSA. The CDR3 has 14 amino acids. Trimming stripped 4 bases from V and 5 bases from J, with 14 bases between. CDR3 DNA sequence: TGTGCCAGCAGCTCCTTACAGGGCATAACTGAAGCTTTCTTT. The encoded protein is CASSSLQGITEAFF.

DNA of the CDR3: TGTGCCAGCACTCTAGCGGGAGGGCGTCGGAATGAGCAGTTCTTC. It translates to CASTLAGGRRNEQFF. The rearrangement uses TRBV6-1 and TRBJ2-1, with TRBD2 matching over 12 bases. Per the germline V gene, CDR1 is MNHNS and CDR2 is SASEGT. Unmatched junction bases numbered 8, after V lost 7 bases and J lost 7 bases. The CDR3 runs to 15 residues.

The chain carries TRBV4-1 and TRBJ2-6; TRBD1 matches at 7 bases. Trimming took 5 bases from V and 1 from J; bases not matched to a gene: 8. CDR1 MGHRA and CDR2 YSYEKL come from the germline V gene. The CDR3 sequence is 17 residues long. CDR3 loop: CASSNHETGSGANVLTF. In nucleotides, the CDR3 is TGCGCCAGCAGCAACCACGAGACAGGGTCTGGGGCCAACGTCCTGACTTTC.

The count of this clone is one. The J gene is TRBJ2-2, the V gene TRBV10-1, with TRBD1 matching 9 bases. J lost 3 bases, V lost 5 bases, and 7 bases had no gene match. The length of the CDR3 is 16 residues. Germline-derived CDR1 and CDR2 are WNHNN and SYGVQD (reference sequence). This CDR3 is CASSQRTGDYTGELFF. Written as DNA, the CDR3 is TGCGCCAGCAGTCAGAGGACAGGGGATTACACCGGGGAGCTGTTTTTT.

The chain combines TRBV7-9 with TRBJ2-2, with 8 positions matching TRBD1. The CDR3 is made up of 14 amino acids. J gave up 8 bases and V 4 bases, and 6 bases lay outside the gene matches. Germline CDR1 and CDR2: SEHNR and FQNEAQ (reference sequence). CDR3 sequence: CASSSDRGTGELFF. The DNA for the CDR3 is TGTGCCAGCAGCTCCGACAGGGGAACGGGGGAGCTGTTTTTT.

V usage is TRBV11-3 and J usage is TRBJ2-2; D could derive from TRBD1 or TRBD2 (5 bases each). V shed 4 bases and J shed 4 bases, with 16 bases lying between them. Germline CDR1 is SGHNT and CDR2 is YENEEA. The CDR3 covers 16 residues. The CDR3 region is CASSSRGRSSTGELFF. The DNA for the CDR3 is TGTGCCAGCAGCTCGAGGGGTCGGTCATCCACCGGGGAGCTGTTTTTT.

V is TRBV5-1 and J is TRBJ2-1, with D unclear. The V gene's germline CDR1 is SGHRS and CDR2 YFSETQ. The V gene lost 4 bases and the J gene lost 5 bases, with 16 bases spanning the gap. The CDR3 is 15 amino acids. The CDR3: CASSPGPFSDNEQFF. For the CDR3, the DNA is TGCGCCAGCAGCCCTGGACCTTTTTCCGACAATGAGCAGTTCTTC.

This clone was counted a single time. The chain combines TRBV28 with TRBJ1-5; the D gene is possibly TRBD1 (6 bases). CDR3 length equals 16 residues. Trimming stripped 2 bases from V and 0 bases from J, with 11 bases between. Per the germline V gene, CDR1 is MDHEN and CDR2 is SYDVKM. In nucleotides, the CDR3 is TGTGCCAGCAGTTTAAGGGGCAGGGGTAGCAATCAGCCCCAGCATTTT. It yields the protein CASSLRGRGSNQPQHF.

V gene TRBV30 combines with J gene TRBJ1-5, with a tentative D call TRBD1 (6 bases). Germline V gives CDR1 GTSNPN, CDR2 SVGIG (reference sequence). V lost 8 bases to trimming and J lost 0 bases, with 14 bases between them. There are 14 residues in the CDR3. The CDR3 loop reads CAHGTTNSNQPQHF. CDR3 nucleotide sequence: TGTGCCCATGGGACAACTAATAGCAATCAGCCCCAGCATTTT.

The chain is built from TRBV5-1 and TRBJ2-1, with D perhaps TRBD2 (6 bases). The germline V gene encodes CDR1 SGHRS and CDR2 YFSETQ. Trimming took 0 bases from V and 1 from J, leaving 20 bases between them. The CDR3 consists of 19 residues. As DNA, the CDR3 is TGCGCCAGCAGCTTGGCCCGGGGCGGGACGATCAGGTCCTACAATGAGCAGTTCTTC. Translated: CASSLARGGTIRSYNEQFF.

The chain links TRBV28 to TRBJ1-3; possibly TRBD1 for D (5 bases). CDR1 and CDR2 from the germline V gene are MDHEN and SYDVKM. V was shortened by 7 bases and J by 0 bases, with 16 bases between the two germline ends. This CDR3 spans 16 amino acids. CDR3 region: CASNNSKGPSGNTIYF. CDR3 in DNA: TGTGCCAGCAACAACAGTAAGGGACCCTCTGGAAACACCATATATTTT.

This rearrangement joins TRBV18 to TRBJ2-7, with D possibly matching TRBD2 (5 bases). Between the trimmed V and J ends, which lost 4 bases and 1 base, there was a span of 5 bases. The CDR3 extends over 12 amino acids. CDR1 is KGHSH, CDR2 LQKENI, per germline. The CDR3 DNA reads TGTGCCAGCTCACGGGAGTCCTACGAGCAGTACTTC. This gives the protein CASSRESYEQYF.

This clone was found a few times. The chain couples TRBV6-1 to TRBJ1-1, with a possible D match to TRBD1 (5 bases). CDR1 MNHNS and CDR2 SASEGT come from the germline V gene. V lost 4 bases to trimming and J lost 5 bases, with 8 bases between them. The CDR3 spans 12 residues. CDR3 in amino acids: CASSVWGTEAFF. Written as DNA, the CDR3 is TGTGCCAGCAGTGTATGGGGGACTGAAGCTTTCTTT.

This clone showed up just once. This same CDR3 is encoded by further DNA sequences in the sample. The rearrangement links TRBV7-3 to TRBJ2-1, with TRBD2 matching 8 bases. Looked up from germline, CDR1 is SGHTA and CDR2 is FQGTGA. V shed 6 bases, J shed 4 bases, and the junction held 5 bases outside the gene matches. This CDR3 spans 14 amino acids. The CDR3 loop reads CASSPGTSYNEQFF. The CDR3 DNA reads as TGTGCCAGCAGTCCCGGGACTAGTTACAATGAGCAGTTCTTC.

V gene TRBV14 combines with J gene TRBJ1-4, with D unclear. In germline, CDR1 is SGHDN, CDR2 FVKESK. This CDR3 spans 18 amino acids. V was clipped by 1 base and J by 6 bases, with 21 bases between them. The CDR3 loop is CASSQVPQKWGIDEKLFF. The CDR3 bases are TGTGCCAGCAGCCAAGTACCCCAGAAGTGGGGTATAGATGAAAAACTGTTTTTT.

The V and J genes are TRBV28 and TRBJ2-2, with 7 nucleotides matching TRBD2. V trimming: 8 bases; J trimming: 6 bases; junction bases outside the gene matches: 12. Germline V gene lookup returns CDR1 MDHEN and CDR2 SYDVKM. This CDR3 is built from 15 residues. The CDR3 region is CASQKSGGRAGELFF. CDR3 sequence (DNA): TGTGCCAGCCAGAAGTCGGGAGGCAGGGCCGGGGAGCTGTTTTTT.

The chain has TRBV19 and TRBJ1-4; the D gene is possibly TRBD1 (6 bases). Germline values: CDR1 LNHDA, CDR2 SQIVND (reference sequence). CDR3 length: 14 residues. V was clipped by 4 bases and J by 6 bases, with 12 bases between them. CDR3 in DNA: TGTGCCAGTAGTAGCCAAAGGACAGATGAAAAACTGTTTTTT. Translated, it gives CASSSQRTDEKLFF.

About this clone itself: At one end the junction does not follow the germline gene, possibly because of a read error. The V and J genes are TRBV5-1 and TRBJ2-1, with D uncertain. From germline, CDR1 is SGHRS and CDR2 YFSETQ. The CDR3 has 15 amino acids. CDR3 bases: TGCGCCAGTAGCTTGAGCTCCCTCTCCTACAATGAGCAGTTCTTC. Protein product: CASSLSSLSYNEQFF. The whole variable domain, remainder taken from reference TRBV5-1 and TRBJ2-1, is KAGVTQTPRYLIKTRGQQVTLSCSPISGHRSVSWYQQTPGQGLQFLFEYFSETQRNKGNFPGRFSGRQFSNSRSEMNVSTLELGDSALYLCASSLSSLSYNEQFFGPGTRLTVL.

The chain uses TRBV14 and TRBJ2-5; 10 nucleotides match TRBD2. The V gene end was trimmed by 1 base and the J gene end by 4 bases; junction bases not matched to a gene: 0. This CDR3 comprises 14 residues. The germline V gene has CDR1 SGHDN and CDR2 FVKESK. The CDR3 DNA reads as TGTGCCAGCAGCCAAGGGACTAGCGGAGAGACCCAGTACTTC. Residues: CASSQGTSGETQYF.